This T cell receptor beta chain was found in a study of beta chain features in type 1 diabetes. Expressed TCRB transcripts were sequenced because the entire RNA isolate underwent reverse transcription. Around 3.8 million reads per sample were averaged for naive, central memory and regulatory samples. The repertoire was sequenced with immunoSEQ multiplex PCR; TCRdb's copy has only in-frame clones and lacks some. The sample consists of 850,000 to 900,000 clones, 15% to 20% of them appearing once. The CDR3 sequence is 19 residues long. Study-wide points: Because the template was cDNA, high-expressing cells might be over-represented.

Remarks on this clone: The antigen remains undetermined.

Material: naive CD4+ T cells from blood. V gene TRBV21-1 combines with J gene TRBJ2-3; the DNA was not compared with TRBD2, the D call given in the table. TRBV21-1 is noted as a pseudogene. The TCR was taken from a woman younger than 30 in good health. The CDR3 nucleotides read TGTGCCAGCAGCCCTTGGGGACTAGCGGGAGGAGGAGGCACAGATACGCAGTATTTT. Its translation is CASSPWGLAGGGGTDTQYF.